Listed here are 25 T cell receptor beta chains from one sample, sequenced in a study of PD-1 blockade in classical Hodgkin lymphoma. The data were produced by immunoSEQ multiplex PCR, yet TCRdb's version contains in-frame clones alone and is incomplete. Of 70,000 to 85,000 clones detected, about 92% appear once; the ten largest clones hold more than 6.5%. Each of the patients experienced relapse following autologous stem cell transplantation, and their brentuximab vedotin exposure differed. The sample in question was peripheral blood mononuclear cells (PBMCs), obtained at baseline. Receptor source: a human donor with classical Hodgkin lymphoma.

The CDR3 here is CASSYSSAGRAYEQYF. The CDR3 DNA sequence: TGTGCCAGCAGTTACTCATCGGCCGGGAGGGCGTACGAGCAGTACTTC. The chain has TRBV6-5 and TRBJ2-7; TRBD2 matches at 8 bases. V shed 0 bases and J 4 bases; nucleotides not matched to a gene: 8. Germline V gives CDR1 MNHEY, CDR2 SVGAGI. The CDR3 extends over 16 amino acids.

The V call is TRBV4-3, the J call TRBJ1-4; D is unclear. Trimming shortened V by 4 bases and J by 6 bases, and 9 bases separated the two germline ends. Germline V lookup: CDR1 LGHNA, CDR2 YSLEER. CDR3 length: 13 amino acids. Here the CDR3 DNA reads TGCGCCAGCAGCCCCCAGGCGGATGAAAAACTGTTTTTT. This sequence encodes CASSPQADEKLFF.

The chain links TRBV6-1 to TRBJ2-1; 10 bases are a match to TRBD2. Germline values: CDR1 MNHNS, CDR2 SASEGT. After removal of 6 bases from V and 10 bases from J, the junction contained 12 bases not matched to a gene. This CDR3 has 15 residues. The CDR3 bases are TGTGCCAGCAGGGACGACAGCGGGGGGGCCTGGGAGCAGTTCTTC. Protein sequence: CASRDDSGGAWEQFF.

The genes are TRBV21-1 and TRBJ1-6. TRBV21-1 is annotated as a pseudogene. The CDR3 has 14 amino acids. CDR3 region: CASSSGRFNSPLHF. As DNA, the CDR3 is TGTGCCAGCAGCAGCGGACGGTTCAATTCACCCCTCCACTTT.

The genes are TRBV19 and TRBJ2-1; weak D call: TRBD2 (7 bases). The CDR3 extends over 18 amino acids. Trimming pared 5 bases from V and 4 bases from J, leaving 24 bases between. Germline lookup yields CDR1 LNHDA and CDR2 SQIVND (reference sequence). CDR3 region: CASSDPVGTGGPYNEQFF. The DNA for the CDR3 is TGTGCCAGTAGTGACCCCGTGGGGACGGGGGGCCCATACAATGAGCAGTTCTTC.

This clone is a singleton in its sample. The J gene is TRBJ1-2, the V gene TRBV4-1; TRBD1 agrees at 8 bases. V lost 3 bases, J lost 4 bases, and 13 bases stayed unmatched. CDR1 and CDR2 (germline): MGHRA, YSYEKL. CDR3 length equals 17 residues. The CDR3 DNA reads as TGCGCCAGCAGCCAGGACGGGACAGGAGACTTGTTCTATGGCTACACCTTC. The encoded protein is CASSQDGTGDLFYGYTF.

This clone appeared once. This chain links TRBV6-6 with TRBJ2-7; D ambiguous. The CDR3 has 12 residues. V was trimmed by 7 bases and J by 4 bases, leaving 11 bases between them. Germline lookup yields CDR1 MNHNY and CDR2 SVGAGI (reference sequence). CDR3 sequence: CASTGGPYEQYF. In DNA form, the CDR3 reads TGTGCCAGCACCGGTGGGCCGTACGAGCAGTACTTC.

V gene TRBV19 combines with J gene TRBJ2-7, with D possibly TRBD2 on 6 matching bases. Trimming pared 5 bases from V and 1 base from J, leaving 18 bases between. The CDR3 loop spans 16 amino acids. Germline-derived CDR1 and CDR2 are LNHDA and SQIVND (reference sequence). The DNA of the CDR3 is TGTGCCAGTAGTCCTCCCTGGGGGGACTTTTCCTACGAGCAGTACTTC. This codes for CASSPPWGDFSYEQYF.

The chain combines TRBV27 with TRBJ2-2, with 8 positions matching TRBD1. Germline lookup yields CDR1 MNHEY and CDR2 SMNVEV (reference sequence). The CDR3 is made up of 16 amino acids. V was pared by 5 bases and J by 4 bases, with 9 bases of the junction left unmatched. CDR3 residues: CASSHDRGLSTGELFF. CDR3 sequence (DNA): TGTGCCAGCAGTCACGACAGGGGATTGTCCACCGGGGAGCTGTTTTTT.

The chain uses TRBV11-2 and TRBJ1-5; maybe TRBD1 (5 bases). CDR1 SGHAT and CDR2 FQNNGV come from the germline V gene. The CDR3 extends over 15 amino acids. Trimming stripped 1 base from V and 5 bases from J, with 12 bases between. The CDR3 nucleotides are TGTGCCAGCAGCTTAGGGGGGGGGAATCATCAGCCCCAGCATTTT. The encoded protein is CASSLGGGNHQPQHF.

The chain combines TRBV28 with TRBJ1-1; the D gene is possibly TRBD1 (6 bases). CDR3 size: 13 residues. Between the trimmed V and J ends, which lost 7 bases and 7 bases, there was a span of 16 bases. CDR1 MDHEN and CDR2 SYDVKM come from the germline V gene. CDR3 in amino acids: CASNLQGLDEAFF. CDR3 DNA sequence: TGTGCCAGCAACTTACAGGGTTTAGATGAAGCTTTCTTT.

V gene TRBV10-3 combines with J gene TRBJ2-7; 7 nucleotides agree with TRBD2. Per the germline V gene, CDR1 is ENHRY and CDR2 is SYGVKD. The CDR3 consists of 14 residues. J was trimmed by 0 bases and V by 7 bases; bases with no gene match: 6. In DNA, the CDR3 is TGTGCCATCACTGGAGCGGGACCCTCCTACGAGCAGTACTTC. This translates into CAITGAGPSYEQYF.

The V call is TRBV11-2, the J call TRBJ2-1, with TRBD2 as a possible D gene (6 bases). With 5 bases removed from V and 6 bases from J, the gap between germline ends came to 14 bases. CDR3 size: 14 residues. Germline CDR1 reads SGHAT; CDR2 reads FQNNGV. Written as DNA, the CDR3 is TGTGCCAGCAGCCCCCGGGACTCTATCAATGAGCAGTTCTTC. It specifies CASSPRDSINEQFF.

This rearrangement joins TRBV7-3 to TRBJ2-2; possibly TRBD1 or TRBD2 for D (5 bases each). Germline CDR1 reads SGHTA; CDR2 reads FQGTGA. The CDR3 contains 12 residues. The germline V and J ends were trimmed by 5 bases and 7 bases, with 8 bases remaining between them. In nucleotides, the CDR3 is TGTGCCAGCAGCCGGGGCAGCGGGGAGCTGTTTTTT. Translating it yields CASSRGSGELFF.

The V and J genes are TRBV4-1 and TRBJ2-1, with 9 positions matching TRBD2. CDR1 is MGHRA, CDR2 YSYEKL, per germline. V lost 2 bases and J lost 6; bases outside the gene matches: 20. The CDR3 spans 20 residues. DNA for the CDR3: TGCGCCAGCAGCCAACCCCAGACTAGCGGAAGACCCCCGGGGATCAATGAGCAGTTCTTC. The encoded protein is CASSQPQTSGRPPGINEQFF.

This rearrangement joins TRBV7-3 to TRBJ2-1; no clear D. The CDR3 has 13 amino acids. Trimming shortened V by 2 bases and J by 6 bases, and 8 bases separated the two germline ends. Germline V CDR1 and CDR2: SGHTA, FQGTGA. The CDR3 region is CASSLGPGNEQFF. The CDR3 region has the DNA TGTGCCAGCAGCTTAGGACCTGGCAATGAGCAGTTCTTC.

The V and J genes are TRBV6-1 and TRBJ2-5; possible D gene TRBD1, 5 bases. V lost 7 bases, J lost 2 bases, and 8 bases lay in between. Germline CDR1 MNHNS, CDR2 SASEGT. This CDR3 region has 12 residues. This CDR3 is CASKAGQETQYF. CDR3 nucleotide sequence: TGTGCCAGCAAGGCAGGGCAAGAGACCCAGTACTTC.

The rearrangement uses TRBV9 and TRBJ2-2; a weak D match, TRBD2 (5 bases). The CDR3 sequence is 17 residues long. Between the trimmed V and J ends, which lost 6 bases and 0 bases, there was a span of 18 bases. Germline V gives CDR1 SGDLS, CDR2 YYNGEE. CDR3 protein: CASTPGSHSSNTGELFF. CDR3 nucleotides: TGTGCCAGCACCCCGGGAAGTCACTCCTCGAACACCGGGGAGCTGTTTTTT.

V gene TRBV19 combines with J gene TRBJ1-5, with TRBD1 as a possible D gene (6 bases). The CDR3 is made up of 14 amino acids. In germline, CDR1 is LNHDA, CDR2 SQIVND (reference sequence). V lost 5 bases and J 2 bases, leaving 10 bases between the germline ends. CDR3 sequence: CASSYGGGNQPQHF. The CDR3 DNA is TGTGCCAGTAGTTATGGGGGCGGCAATCAGCCCCAGCATTTT.

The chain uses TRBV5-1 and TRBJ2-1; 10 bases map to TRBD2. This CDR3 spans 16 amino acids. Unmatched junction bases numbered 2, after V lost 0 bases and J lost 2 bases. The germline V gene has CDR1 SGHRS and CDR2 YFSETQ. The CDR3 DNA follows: TGCGCCAGCAGCTTGGTAGCGGGGGGAACCTACAATGAGCAGTTCTTC. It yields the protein CASSLVAGGTYNEQFF. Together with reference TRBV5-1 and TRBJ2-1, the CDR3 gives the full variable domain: KAGVTQTPRYLIKTRGQQVTLSCSPISGHRSVSWYQQTPGQGLQFLFEYFSETQRNKGNFPGRFSGRQFSNSRSEMNVSTLELGDSALYLCASSLVAGGTYNEQFFGPGTRLTVL.

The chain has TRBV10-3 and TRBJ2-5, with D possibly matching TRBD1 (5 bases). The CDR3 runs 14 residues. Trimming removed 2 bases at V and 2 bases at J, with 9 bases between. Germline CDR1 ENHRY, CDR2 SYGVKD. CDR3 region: CAISEPQVQETQYF. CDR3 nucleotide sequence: TGTGCCATCAGTGAGCCACAGGTTCAAGAGACCCAGTACTTC.

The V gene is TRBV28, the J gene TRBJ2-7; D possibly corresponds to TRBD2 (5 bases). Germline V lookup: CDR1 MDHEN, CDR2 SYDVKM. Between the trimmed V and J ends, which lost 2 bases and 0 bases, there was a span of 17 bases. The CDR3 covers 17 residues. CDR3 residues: CASSLGFGSASSYEQYF. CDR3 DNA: TGTGCCAGCAGTTTAGGGTTCGGTAGCGCGAGCTCCTACGAGCAGTACTTC.

The CDR3: CASSGRQTQETQYF. The CDR3 DNA sequence: TGTGCCAGCAGCGGCAGACAGACACAAGAGACCCAGTACTTC. V gene TRBV5-4 combines with J gene TRBJ2-5; D is perhaps TRBD1 (5 bases). V lost 4 bases and J lost 2, with 12 bases in between. Germline values: CDR1 SGHNT, CDR2 YYREEE (reference sequence). The CDR3 extends over 14 amino acids.

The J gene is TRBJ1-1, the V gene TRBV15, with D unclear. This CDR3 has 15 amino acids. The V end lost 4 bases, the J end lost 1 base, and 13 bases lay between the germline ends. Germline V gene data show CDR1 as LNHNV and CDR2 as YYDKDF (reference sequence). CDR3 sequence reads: CATSKTLDPNTEAFF. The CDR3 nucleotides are TGTGCCACCAGCAAGACTCTGGATCCGAACACTGAAGCTTTCTTT. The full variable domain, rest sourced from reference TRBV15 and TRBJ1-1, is DAMVIQNPRYQVTQFGKPVTLSCSQTLNHNVMYWYQQKSSQAPKLLFHYYDKDFNNEADTPDNFQSRRPNTSFCFLDIRSPGLGDTAMYLCATSKTLDPNTEAFFGQGTRLTVV.

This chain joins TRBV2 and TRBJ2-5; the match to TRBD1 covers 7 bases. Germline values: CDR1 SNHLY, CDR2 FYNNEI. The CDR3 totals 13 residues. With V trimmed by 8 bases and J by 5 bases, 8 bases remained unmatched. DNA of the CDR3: TGTGCCAGCTCTATCGACAGGGCGGAGACCCAGTACTTC. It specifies CASSIDRAETQYF.